These 8 T cell receptor beta chains originate from one sample sequenced in a study of T cell responses to AZD1222 COVID-19 vaccine. Libraries were prepared by immunoSEQ multiplex PCR; TCRdb keeps only in-frame clonotypes and omits some of them. The sample shows 130,000 to 150,000 clones, about 93% of them seen only once. Specimen: peripheral blood, collected on day 0 of AZD1222 vaccination. Receptor source: an adult in good health.

V gene TRBV19 combines with J gene TRBJ1-5; 8 positions agree with TRBD1. The J segment lost 4 bases and the V segment lost 9 bases, leaving 5 bases of the junction unmatched. The CDR3 loop spans 13 amino acids. Germline CDR1 reads LNHDA; CDR2 reads SQIVND (reference sequence). Here the CDR3 DNA reads TGTGCCAGCTCGGACAGGGTGAATCAGCCCCAGCATTTT. Residues: CASSDRVNQPQHF.

The chain carries TRBV6-2 or TRBV6-3 and TRBJ2-1; D gene uncertain. With 0 bases removed from V and 6 bases from J, the gap between germline ends came to 6 bases. In germline, CDR1 is MNHEY, CDR2 SVGEGT. The CDR3 sequence is 13 residues long. CDR3 DNA sequence: TGTGCCAGCAGTTACTCGATGGTCAATGAGCAGTTCTTC. Its protein is CASSYSMVNEQFF.

The J gene is TRBJ1-1, the V gene TRBV19, with 7 bases fitting TRBD1. Germline CDR1 and CDR2: LNHDA and SQIVND (reference sequence). The CDR3 is 13 residues long. Trimming at V came to 7 bases and at J to 4 bases, leaving 6 bases not matched to a gene. This CDR3 reads CASIEQGVTEAFF. The CDR3 region has the DNA TGTGCCAGTATCGAGCAGGGGGTCACTGAAGCTTTCTTT.

The DNA for the CDR3 is TGTGCCAGCAGCTTGAACAGGGCCAGAAACACTGAAGCTTTCTTT. This translates into CASSLNRARNTEAFF. The V gene is TRBV5-4, the J gene TRBJ1-1; tentatively, D is TRBD1 (6 bases). Per the germline V gene, CDR1 is SGHNT and CDR2 is YYREEE (reference sequence). V lost 1 base and J 2 bases, leaving 12 bases between the germline ends. CDR3 length: 15 residues. Based on the CDR3 plus reference TRBV5-4 and TRBJ1-1, the full variable domain is ETGVTQSPTHLIKTRGQQVTLRCSSQSGHNTVSWYQQALGQGPQFIFQYYREEENGRGNFPPRFSGLQFPNYSSELNVNALELDDSALYLCASSLNRARNTEAFFGQGTRLTVV.

The chain links TRBV5-5 to TRBJ2-5, with a weak D call TRBD1 (6 bases). The V gene lost 4 bases and the J gene lost 5 bases, with 21 bases spanning the gap. CDR3 length equals 16 residues. The V gene's germline CDR1 is SGHKS and CDR2 YYEKEE (reference sequence). CDR3 nucleotide sequence: TGTGCCAGCAGCGTCGGCAGGGGACCGAACTGGGAGACCCAGTACTTC. Protein sequence: CASSVGRGPNWETQYF.

The V and J genes are TRBV5-1 and TRBJ1-1; D ambiguous. The germline V gene encodes CDR1 SGHRS and CDR2 YFSETQ. Trimming took 0 bases from V and 1 from J, leaving 7 bases between them. This CDR3 comprises 14 residues. Here the CDR3 reads CASSLERGNTEAFF. In DNA, the CDR3 is TGCGCCAGCAGCTTGGAACGGGGGAACACTGAAGCTTTCTTT. Using reference TRBV5-1 and TRBJ1-1 for the parts outside the CDR3, the full variable domain is KAGVTQTPRYLIKTRGQQVTLSCSPISGHRSVSWYQQTPGQGLQFLFEYFSETQRNKGNFPGRFSGRQFSNSRSEMNVSTLELGDSALYLCASSLERGNTEAFFGQGTRLTVV.

J is TRBJ2-7 and V is TRBV7-9, with 10 positions matching TRBD1. Trimming at V came to 5 bases and at J to 4 bases, leaving 8 bases not matched to a gene. Germline values: CDR1 SEHNR, CDR2 FQNEAQ (reference sequence). The CDR3 contains 15 residues. DNA of the CDR3: TGTGCCAGCAGCAATCGGACAGGGGGTGGGTACGAGCAGTACTTC. Translation gives CASSNRTGGGYEQYF.

V and J are TRBV2 and TRBJ2-3; TRBD2 agrees at 7 bases. Trimming removed 4 bases from V and 0 bases from J; junction bases left unmatched: 4. This CDR3 contains 15 residues. Germline V gives CDR1 SNHLY, CDR2 FYNNEI. This CDR3 reads CASSGDYSSTDTQYF. The CDR3 coding sequence is TGTGCCAGCAGTGGGGACTACTCTAGCACAGATACGCAGTATTTT.